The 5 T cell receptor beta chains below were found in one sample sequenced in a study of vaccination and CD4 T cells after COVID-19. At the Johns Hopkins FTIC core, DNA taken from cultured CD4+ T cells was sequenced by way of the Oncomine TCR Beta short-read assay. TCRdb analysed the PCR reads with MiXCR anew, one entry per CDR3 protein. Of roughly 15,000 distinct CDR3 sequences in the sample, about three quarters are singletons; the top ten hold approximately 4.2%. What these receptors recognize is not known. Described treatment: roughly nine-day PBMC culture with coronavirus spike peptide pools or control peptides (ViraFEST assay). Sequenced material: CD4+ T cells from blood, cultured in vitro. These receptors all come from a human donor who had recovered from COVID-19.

The CDR3 DNA reads as TGCAGTGCTAGGGTCGCACGGACCTCCTACGAGCAGTACTTC. Translation gives CSARVARTSYEQYF. This chain uses TRBV20-1 with TRBJ2-7; D unresolved. The CDR3 loop spans 14 amino acids. The germline V gene encodes CDR1 DFQATT and CDR2 SNEGSKA (reference sequence). V shed 3 bases and J shed 0 bases, with 12 bases lying between them.

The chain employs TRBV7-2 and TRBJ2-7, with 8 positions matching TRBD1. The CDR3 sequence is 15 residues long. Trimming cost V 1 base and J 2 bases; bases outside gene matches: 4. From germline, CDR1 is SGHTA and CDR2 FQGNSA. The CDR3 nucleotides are TGTGCCAGCAGCTTAGGGACAGGGAACGCCTACGAGCAGTACTTC. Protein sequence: CASSLGTGNAYEQYF.

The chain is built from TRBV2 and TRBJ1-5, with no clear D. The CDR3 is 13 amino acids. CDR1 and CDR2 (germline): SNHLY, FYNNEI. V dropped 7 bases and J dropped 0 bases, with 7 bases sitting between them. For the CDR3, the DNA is TGTGCCAGCACCGGGGATAGCAATCAGCCCCAGCATTTT. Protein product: CASTGDSNQPQHF.

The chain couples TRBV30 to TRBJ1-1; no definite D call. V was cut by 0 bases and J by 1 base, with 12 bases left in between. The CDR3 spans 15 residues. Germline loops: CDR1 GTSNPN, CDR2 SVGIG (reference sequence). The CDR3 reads CAWSVWGKGNTEAFF. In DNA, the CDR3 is TGTGCCTGGAGTGTTTGGGGAAAAGGGAACACTGAAGCTTTCTTT.

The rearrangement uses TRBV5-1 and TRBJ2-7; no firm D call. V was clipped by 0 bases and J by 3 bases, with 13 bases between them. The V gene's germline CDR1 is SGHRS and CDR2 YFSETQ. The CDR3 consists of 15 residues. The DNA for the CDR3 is TGCGCCAGCAGCTTGGGGACGGCTACGGACTACGAGCAGTACTTC. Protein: CASSLGTATDYEQYF.